Each of the 23 T cell receptor beta chains below was sequenced from the same sample in a study of T cells after yellow fever vaccination (dated by TCRdb to between 2019 and 2020). The treatment or condition label, as the study defines it: live attenuated yellow fever vaccine strain. Library method: 5' RACE. The sequencer was an Illumina HiSeq 2500. TCRdb's own reprocessing of the public reads used fastp at Q25 and MiXCR and kept productive beta chains. Merged by CDR3 protein, the rows form single entries marked with the most common genes and DNA. In all, the sample holds tens of thousands of distinct CDR3 sequences, and 4.4% of those were seen once. 35% to 50% of the sample is taken by the ten largest. The sample here was CD8+ T cells sorted from PBMCs, taken 5 days after the yellow fever booster vaccination. The receptors come from a man younger than 40 who received the YFV17D yellow fever vaccine.

Turning to this clonotype: Possible read error: a much larger clone is one base away. J is TRBJ1-1 and V is TRBV27; 9 bases match TRBD1. The junction had 6 bases not matched to a gene; V was cut back by 3 bases and J by 4 bases. CDR1 is MNHEY, CDR2 SMNVEV, per germline (reference sequence). This CDR3 is 15 amino acids long. CDR3 amino acids: CASSLAQGAITEAFF. CDR3 in DNA: TGTGCCAGCAGTTTGGCACAGGGGGCAATCACTGAAGCTTTCTTT.

In this sample, this clonotype turned up many times. V is TRBV7-2 and J is TRBJ2-3; the D gene is possibly TRBD2 (6 bases). The V end lost 5 bases, the J end lost 0 bases, and 12 bases lay between the germline ends. Per germline, CDR1 SGHTA and CDR2 FQGNSA. The CDR3 consists of 15 residues. This CDR3 reads CASSPEGFSTDTQYF. The CDR3 nucleotides read TGTGCCAGCAGCCCGGAGGGATTTAGCACAGATACGCAGTATTTT. The full variable domain, rest sourced from reference TRBV7-2 and TRBJ2-3, is GAGVSQSPSNKVTEKGKDVELRCDPISGHTALYWYRQSLGQGLEFLIYFQGNSAPDKSGLPSDRFSAERTGGSVSTLTIQRTQQEDSAVYLCASSPEGFSTDTQYFGPGTRLTVL.

There are many counts of this clonotype. The chain joins TRBV6-1 to TRBJ2-2; a weak D match, TRBD1 (5 bases). The CDR3 covers 14 residues. Trimming took off 8 bases at V and 3 bases at J, with 13 bases between the two ends. Per germline, CDR1 MNHNS and CDR2 SASEGT. As DNA, the CDR3 is TGTGCCAGCCAGTGGCAGGGCGACACCGGGGAGCTGTTTTTT. It is translated as CASQWQGDTGELFF.

This clonotype was found many times. CDR3 residues: CASSIGHLYEQYF. DNA of the CDR3: TGTGCCAGTAGTATCGGGCACCTCTACGAGCAGTACTTC. The chain combines TRBV19 with TRBJ2-7; D not resolved. This CDR3 is 13 amino acids long. The germline gives CDR1 LNHDA, CDR2 SQIVND (reference sequence). V was cut by 3 bases and J by 3 bases, with 9 bases left in between.

In this sample, this clonotype turned up many times. The V gene is TRBV20-1, the J gene TRBJ2-3, with D uncertain. Per the germline V gene, CDR1 is DFQATT and CDR2 is SNEGSKA (reference sequence). With 6 bases removed from V and 3 bases from J, the gap between germline ends came to 13 bases. The CDR3 is 13 residues long. CDR3 sequence (DNA): TGCAGTGCCTGCTTGGAGTCAACAGATACGCAGTATTTT. Translated: CSACLESTDTQYF.

At least ten counts were recorded for this clonotype. The V gene is TRBV5-5, the J gene TRBJ2-7; D is unclear. Germline loops: CDR1 SGHKS, CDR2 YYEKEE (reference sequence). V was clipped by 0 bases and J by 1 base, with 8 bases between them. The CDR3 consists of 14 residues. This CDR3 reads CASSLVWGSYEQYF. The CDR3 DNA follows: TGTGCCAGCAGCTTGGTGTGGGGATCCTACGAGCAGTACTTC.

This clonotype was observed a few times. The rearrangement uses TRBV6-1 and TRBJ2-1; tentatively, D is TRBD1 (6 bases). V lost 5 bases and J lost 3, with 8 bases in between. The germline gives CDR1 MNHNS, CDR2 SASEGT. The CDR3 is made up of 13 amino acids. The CDR3 DNA sequence: TGTGCCAGCAGTCAGGACAGCTACAATGAGCAGTTCTTC. Its translation is CASSQDSYNEQFF.

This clonotype was seen ten or more times. The chain couples TRBV29-1 to TRBJ2-1; TRBD1 matches at 9 bases. The CDR3 runs to 14 residues. Germline assignment: CDR1 SQVTM and CDR2 ANQGSEA. J gave up 5 bases and V 3 bases, and 5 bases lay outside the gene matches. The CDR3: CSVEGTGIHNEQFF. In DNA, the CDR3 is TGCAGCGTTGAGGGGACAGGGATCCACAATGAGCAGTTCTTC.

At least ten counts were recorded for this clonotype. The chain combines TRBV4-2 with TRBJ2-3, with 7 bases matching TRBD1. Looked up from germline, CDR1 is LGHNA and CDR2 is YNFKEQ. The CDR3 extends over 15 amino acids. V trimming: 5 bases; J trimming: 4 bases; junction bases outside the gene matches: 9. CDR3 sequence: CASSRDSNYPDTQYF. CDR3 nucleotides: TGTGCCAGCAGCAGGGACAGCAACTATCCAGATACGCAGTATTTT.

This clonotype occurred many times. V and J are TRBV7-2 and TRBJ2-7, with D maybe TRBD2 (5 bases). This CDR3 is built from 14 residues. V was clipped by 0 bases and J by 2 bases, with 8 bases between them. CDR1 is SGHTA and CDR2 is FQGNSA in the germline V gene. For the CDR3, the DNA is TGTGCCAGCAGCTTAGCGGAGGTACCCTACGAGCAGTACTTC. Translated: CASSLAEVPYEQYF.

At least ten counts were recorded for this clonotype. J is TRBJ2-5 and V is TRBV9, with TRBD2 matching over 11 bases. With V trimmed by 4 bases and J by 4 bases, 9 bases remained unmatched. Germline V gene sequence: CDR1 SGDLS, CDR2 YYNGEE. The CDR3 is made up of 16 amino acids. This CDR3 is CASSPGLAGALETQYF. CDR3 DNA sequence: TGTGCCAGCAGCCCAGGACTAGCGGGCGCCCTAGAGACCCAGTACTTC.

This clonotype was seen many times. The chain couples TRBV5-1 to TRBJ2-7, with a possible D match to TRBD2 (7 bases). Trimming removed 4 bases from V and 0 bases from J, with 14 bases in between. Germline CDR1 reads SGHRS; CDR2 reads YFSETQ. The CDR3 contains 15 residues. CDR3 residues: CASSPGEGYSYEQYF. CDR3 nucleotides: TGCGCCAGCAGCCCAGGGGAGGGGTACTCCTACGAGCAGTACTTC.

The rearrangement links TRBV6-1 to TRBJ2-1; 10 nucleotides match TRBD2. Germline V gene lookup returns CDR1 MNHNS and CDR2 SASEGT. Germline trimming cut 6 bases from V and 5 bases from J; bases unmatched to any gene: 7. The CDR3 is made up of 15 amino acids. The CDR3 DNA sequence: TGTGCCAGCAGCCCACTAGGACTAGCGGACAATGAGCAGTTCTTC. Protein: CASSPLGLADNEQFF.

This clonotype was picked up many times. J is TRBJ2-1 and V is TRBV6-2 or TRBV6-3, with D possibly TRBD2 on 6 matching bases. This CDR3 comprises 17 residues. Trimming took 7 bases from V and 4 from J, leaving 23 bases between them. Germline V gene data show CDR1 as MNHEY and CDR2 as SVGEGT. CDR3 coding DNA: TGTGCCAGCACCCCCCCTATAGCGGAAGACCTATACAATGAGCAGTTCTTC. Amino acids: CASTPPIAEDLYNEQFF.

This rearrangement joins TRBV30 to TRBJ2-7, with D unclear. CDR1 and CDR2 from the germline V gene are GTSNPN and SVGIG (reference sequence). The CDR3 extends over 12 amino acids. With 5 bases removed from V and 3 bases from J, the gap between germline ends came to 11 bases. CDR3 sequence: CAWEQKNYEQYF. CDR3 DNA sequence: TGTGCCTGGGAACAGAAAAACTACGAGCAGTACTTC.

This clonotype was found many times. V is TRBV7-8 and J is TRBJ2-7; D is possibly TRBD1 (5 bases). V lost 1 base and J 2 bases, leaving 9 bases between the germline ends. This CDR3 is 14 amino acids long. CDR1 and CDR2 from the germline V gene are SGHVS and FQNEAQ. This chain's CDR3 is CASSLGTDTYEQYF. DNA for the CDR3: TGTGCCAGCAGCTTAGGGACGGACACCTACGAGCAGTACTTC.

This clonotype was detected many times. The CDR3 bases are TGCAGTGCTGACCCAGCGGGCAGAAAAAACATTCAGTACTTC. Its translation is CSADPAGRKNIQYF. V usage is TRBV20-1 and J usage is TRBJ2-4, with D perhaps matching TRBD2 (6 bases). V lost 5 bases and J lost 4, with 15 bases in between. CDR1 is DFQATT, CDR2 SNEGSKA, per germline (reference sequence). This CDR3 contains 14 residues.

This clonotype was seen ten or more times. The V gene is TRBV30, the J gene TRBJ2-2; TRBD1 might be the D (6 bases). The V and J ends lost 0 bases and 6 bases respectively, with 8 bases between them. From germline, CDR1 is GTSNPN and CDR2 SVGIG (reference sequence). This CDR3 has 13 residues. The CDR3 protein is CAWSVGGAGELFF. Here the CDR3 DNA reads TGTGCCTGGAGTGTAGGGGGAGCCGGGGAGCTGTTTTTT.

This clonotype was counted a few times. The J gene is TRBJ2-7, the V gene TRBV20-1; TRBD2 agrees at 9 bases. The CDR3 covers 14 residues. Germline trimming cut 7 bases from V and 3 bases from J; bases unmatched to any gene: 10. CDR1 and CDR2 (germline): DFQATT, SNEGSKA (reference sequence). The CDR3 reads CSVLPPAGGYEQYF. Here the CDR3 DNA reads TGCAGTGTATTGCCCCCAGCGGGGGGCTACGAGCAGTACTTC.

At least ten counts were recorded for this clonotype. The chain has TRBV5-1 and TRBJ2-2; 9 nucleotides align to TRBD2. Trimming at V came to 4 bases and at J to 3 bases, leaving 7 bases not matched to a gene. This CDR3 spans 16 amino acids. Germline V gene sequence: CDR1 SGHRS, CDR2 YFSETQ. The chain's CDR3 is CASSSSGRGDTGELFF. The CDR3 DNA is TGCGCCAGCAGCAGTAGCGGGAGAGGCGACACCGGGGAGCTGTTTTTT.

The table lists this clonotype with many counts. The V call is TRBV28, the J call TRBJ2-7; 10 bases fit TRBD2. CDR3 length: 15 residues. Germline loops: CDR1 MDHEN, CDR2 SYDVKM. The junction had 10 bases not matched to a gene; V was cut back by 5 bases and J by 6 bases. The CDR3 bases are TGTGCCAGCAGTCCCCTAGCGGGAGCTCTGGCCGAGCAGTACTTC. It is translated as CASSPLAGALAEQYF.

In this sample, this clonotype turned up many times. The chain combines TRBV4-3 with TRBJ2-1; D is unresolved. This CDR3 is built from 16 residues. Germline V gives CDR1 LGHNA, CDR2 YSLEER. The V and J ends lost 4 bases and 8 bases respectively, with 21 bases between them. DNA of the CDR3: TGCGCCAGCAGCCGGTCCCTGGTACTCTCCCGGGATGAGCAGTTCTTC. It translates to CASSRSLVLSRDEQFF.

At least ten counts were recorded for this clonotype. The J gene is TRBJ1-4, the V gene TRBV7-2, with D hard to call. V shed 1 base and J shed 6 bases, with 15 bases lying between them. The CDR3 runs to 16 residues. Germline CDR1 is SGHTA and CDR2 is FQGNSA. The CDR3 coding sequence is TGTGCCAGCAGCTTAGGAATGTACACATGGGATGAAAAACTGTTTTTT. Its protein is CASSLGMYTWDEKLFF.